The rows below give T cell receptor beta chains drawn from one sample of a study of OX40 agonist ivuxolimab in advanced cancers. This table comes from immunoSEQ multiplex PCR, and its TCRdb copy is limited to in-frame clones, with some not included. The sample lists 95,000 to 150,000 clones, 93% occurring once. The sequencing here drew on CD4+ or CD8+ T cells sorted from blood, taken in a trial of the OX40 agonist ivuxolimab. Every receptor here comes from an adult with an advanced solid tumor such as melanoma, head and neck, liver or kidney cancer. CDR3s include the opening cysteine and the closing phenylalanine or tryptophan. A D gene is named only where the DNA matches it firmly. Some rows have no size entry. The others give once, few or many, or a class for an expanded clone.

clone size	V gene	J gene	D gene	CDR3 DNA	CDR3 protein
NA	TRBV11-3	TRBJ2-1	TRBD2	TGTGCCAGCAGCACCCCCCTTGCGGGAGGGCCGAATGAGCAGTTCTTC	CASSTPLAGGPNEQFF
NA	TRBV28	TRBJ2-1	TRBD2	TGTGCCAGCAGTTTAAGATTAGCGGGGGAGTTCTTC	CASSLRLAGEFF
NA	TRBV11-2	TRBJ2-7	TRBD2	TGTGCCAGCAGCCCATCGGGACTAGCGGGGATTTCCTACGAGCAGTACTTC	CASSPSGLAGISYEQYF
few	TRBV18	TRBJ1-1	NA	TGTGCCAGCTCACTTCCACAGGACACTGAAGCTTTCTTT	CASSLPQDTEAFF
NA	TRBV19	TRBJ2-1	NA	TGTGCCAGTAGTATAGGACAGGTCGTTTACAATGAGCAGTTCTTC	CASSIGQVVYNEQFF
NA	TRBV19	TRBJ2-7	NA	TGTGCCAGTAGTATAGAGTCAGGACGGGGCTACGAGCAGTACTTC	CASSIESGRGYEQYF
NA	TRBV5-4	TRBJ2-5	NA	TGTGCCAGCAGCTTGCCATTGGGGCGGAACCAAGAGACCCAGTACTTC	CASSLPLGRNQETQYF
NA	TRBV7-2	TRBJ2-5	NA	TGTGCCAGCAGTCAAGGGGGAGAGACCCAGTACTTC	CASSQGGETQYF
NA	TRBV27	TRBJ1-1	NA	TGTGCCAGCAGTTTACTGGGGGGCACGAACACTGAAGCTTTCTTT	CASSLLGGTNTEAFF
NA	TRBV9	TRBJ2-2	TRBD2	TGTGCCCGCAGCGGGCTAGCGGGGGGGCCCGGGGAGCTGTTTTTT	CARSGLAGGPGELFF
NA	TRBV28	TRBJ2-5	NA	TGTGCCAGCACCGGGGGTCTGGGAGTGCAAGAGACCCAGTACTTC	CASTGGLGVQETQYF